This T cell receptor beta chain was captured by sequencing in a study of blood T cells in healthy people across ages. Study-wide results and caveats: It was found that TCR beta diversity correlated strongly with the percentage of naive T cells. Expanded clonotype shifts may have been confounded, as the donors had an unknown CMV status.

The authors ran a second PCR of about 7 to 11 cycles using a sample-barcoded 5' primer and a J-beta primer mix. In TCRdb, the 5' RACE reads were re-called with MiXCR into one record per CDR3 protein. The data show 780,000 or so distinct CDR3 sequences, around 50% seen once. Every participating donor contributed around 9.5 milliliters of peripheral blood through a draw. Each sample gave at least 7 million isolated PBMCs. Regarding this clonotype: Its antigen is still unknown.

CDR3 length equals 12 residues. Deletions cut 11 bases from V and 5 bases from J, with 15 bases between. Germline loops: CDR1 MGHDK, CDR2 SYGVNS. Sequenced sample: blood. This chain connects TRBV25-1 to TRBJ1-1; D unclear. This clonotype was sampled from a man aged 35-49 years in good health. The CDR3 protein is CAAEGGRTEAFF. CDR3 nucleotide sequence: TGTGCCGCGGAGGGAGGGAGGACTGAAGCTTTCTTT. Combining the CDR3 with reference TRBV25-1 and TRBJ1-1 gives the whole variable domain EADIYQTPRYLVIGTGKKITLECSQTMGHDKMYWYQQDPGMELHLIHYSYGVNSTEKGDLSSESTVSRIRTEHFPLTLESARPSHTSQYLCAAEGGRTEAFFGQGTRLTVV.